A selection of T cell receptor beta chains follows, all from one sample in a study of blood T cell repertoires in COVID-19. TCRdb's copy holds only in-frame clones and misses some; the assay was immunoSEQ multiplex PCR. The sample has about 320,000 clones, around 86% seen once. The sequenced sample consisted of PBMCs or T cells enriched from blood (not recorded which). These receptors all come from a woman in her late teens or twenties who had recovered from COVID-19. CDR3s include the opening cysteine and the closing phenylalanine or tryptophan. Fields, in order: J gene, V gene, D gene, clone size, CDR3 protein, CDR3 DNA. D genes are given only for firm matches. Size is omitted from some rows. Given values are once, few, many or a class for expanded clones.

J: TRBJ1-1; V: TRBV12-3/TRBV12-4; D: -; size: -; CDR3: CASSFKNTEAFF; DNA: TGTGCCAGCAGTTTTAAGAACACTGAAGCTTTCTTT
J: TRBJ2-3; V: TRBV5-1; D: -; size: -; CDR3: CASRLFGDTQYF; DNA: TGCGCCAGCAGACTCTTTGGAGATACGCAGTATTTT
J: TRBJ2-3; V: TRBV27; D: -; size: -; CDR3: CASRGPFTDTQYF; DNA: TGTGCCAGCCGAGGCCCCTTCACAGATACGCAGTATTTT
J: TRBJ2-5; V: TRBV30; D: -; size: -; CDR3: CAWSMQETQYF; DNA: TGTGCCTGGAGCATGCAAGAGACCCAGTACTTC
J: TRBJ2-7; V: TRBV14; D: TRBD2; size: -; CDR3: CASLPRASGNSYEQYF; DNA: TGTGCCAGCCTACCCCGGGCTAGCGGGAATTCCTACGAGCAGTACTTC
J: TRBJ1-5; V: TRBV7-2; D: -; size: -; CDR3: CASSFIGHVNQPQHF; DNA: TGTGCCAGCAGCTTCATAGGACACGTCAATCAGCCCCAGCATTTT
J: TRBJ2-1; V: TRBV19; D: -; size: -; CDR3: CASSIDGSSYNEQFF; DNA: TGTGCCAGTAGTATAGACGGGAGCTCCTACAATGAGCAGTTCTTC
J: TRBJ2-5; V: TRBV2; D: TRBD1; size: few; CDR3: CASSELGGTGKETQYF; DNA: TGTGCCAGCAGTGAATTAGGGGGGACAGGGAAAGAGACCCAGTACTTC
J: TRBJ2-5; V: TRBV3-1/TRBV3-2; D: TRBD2; size: -; CDR3: CASSQEGTSGSPRQETQYF; DNA: TGTGCCAGCAGCCAAGAGGGGACTAGCGGGAGTCCCCGGCAAGAGACCCAGTACTTC
J: TRBJ1-1; V: TRBV28; D: TRBD1; size: once; CDR3: CASSPGQAGDTEAFF; DNA: TGTGCCAGCAGCCCGGGACAGGCTGGGGACACTGAAGCTTTCTTT
J: TRBJ1-2; V: TRBV19; D: -; size: -; CDR3: CASSSYSLKRDGYTF; DNA: TGTGCCAGTAGTTCTTACTCACTTAAACGGGATGGCTACACCTTC
J: TRBJ2-7; V: TRBV6-1; D: TRBD2; size: -; CDR3: CASSEAWGGAGGRYEQYF; DNA: TGTGCCAGCAGTGAAGCATGGGGGGGAGCGGGAGGCCGCTACGAGCAGTACTTC
J: TRBJ1-6; V: TRBV4-1; D: TRBD1; size: -; CDR3: CASRTNRGPNSPLHF; DNA: TGCGCCAGCAGAACGAACAGGGGGCCTAATTCACCCCTCCACTTT
J: TRBJ1-5; V: TRBV19; D: TRBD1; size: -; CDR3: CASTGDSQPQHF; DNA: TGTGCCAGTACAGGGGACAGTCAGCCCCAGCATTTT
J: TRBJ2-4; V: TRBV19; D: -; size: -; CDR3: CATQFGDKNIQYF; DNA: TGTGCCACCCAGTTCGGGGACAAAAACATTCAGTACTTC
J: TRBJ1-5; V: TRBV6-1; D: -; size: -; CDR3: CASSDMAGVGQPQHF; DNA: TGTGCCAGCAGTGATATGGCAGGGGTGGGTCAGCCCCAGCATTTT
J: TRBJ1-5; V: TRBV19; D: -; size: -; CDR3: CASREQGNQPQHF; DNA: TGTGCCAGTAGGGAACAGGGTAATCAGCCCCAGCATTTT
J: TRBJ1-1; V: TRBV11-3; D: -; size: -; CDR3: CASSLGIGDTEAFF; DNA: TGTGCCAGCAGCTTAGGAATTGGAGACACTGAAGCTTTCTTT
J: TRBJ1-6; V: TRBV6-4; D: -; size: -; CDR3: CASSDEAGRSPLHF; DNA: TGTGCCAGCAGTGACGAAGCAGGGCGTTCACCCCTCCACTTT
J: TRBJ1-2; V: TRBV29-1; D: TRBD1; size: -; CDR3: CSAPQGARRGYTF; DNA: TGCAGCGCACCACAGGGGGCGCGCAGAGGCTACACCTTC
J: TRBJ1-3; V: TRBV30; D: TRBD1; size: -; CDR3: CAWSTPWTGSGNTIYF; DNA: TGTGCCTGGAGCACCCCCTGGACAGGCTCTGGAAACACCATATATTTT
J: TRBJ1-5; V: TRBV12-5; D: TRBD1; size: -; CDR3: CASGLVLRTGVNQPQHF; DNA: TGTGCTAGTGGTTTGGTACTTAGGACAGGAGTCAATCAGCCCCAGCATTTT
J: TRBJ1-2; V: TRBV3-1/TRBV3-2; D: -; size: few; CDR3: CASSQNRVKGYTF; DNA: TGTGCCAGCAGCCAGAACAGGGTTAAAGGCTACACCTTC
J: TRBJ2-7; V: TRBV6-2/TRBV6-3; D: TRBD1; size: -; CDR3: CASSYSRGPYYEQYF; DNA: TGTGCCAGCAGTTACTCCAGGGGGCCCTACTACGAGCAGTACTTC
J: TRBJ2-7; V: TRBV5-3; D: -; size: -; CDR3: CARSLLPGDSYEQYF; DNA: TGTGCCAGAAGCTTGTTGCCGGGAGACTCCTACGAGCAGTACTTC
J: TRBJ2-1; V: TRBV30; D: TRBD2; size: -; CDR3: CAWSVPGGSLDEQFF; DNA: TGTGCCTGGAGTGTCCCGGGGGGGTCTTTGGATGAGCAGTTCTTC
J: TRBJ2-3; V: TRBV7-2; D: -; size: once; CDR3: CASSSRDWPPDTQYF; DNA: TGTGCCAGCAGCTCCCGGGACTGGCCCCCAGATACGCAGTATTTT
J: TRBJ1-5; V: TRBV28; D: TRBD1; size: -; CDR3: CASRPGQGEHQPQHF; DNA: TGTGCCAGCAGACCGGGACAGGGTGAGCATCAGCCCCAGCATTTT
J: TRBJ2-5; V: TRBV5-5; D: TRBD1; size: -; CDR3: CASSFGTGGETQYF; DNA: TGTGCCAGCAGCTTCGGGACAGGGGGGGAGACCCAGTACTTC
J: TRBJ2-1; V: TRBV9; D: TRBD1; size: -; CDR3: CASSHRQGLNEQFF; DNA: TGTGCCAGCAGCCACAGACAGGGGTTGAATGAGCAGTTCTTC
J: TRBJ2-3; V: TRBV5-4; D: -; size: -; CDR3: CASSLEVRGAADTQYF; DNA: TGTGCCAGCAGCTTGGAGGTCAGGGGAGCCGCAGATACGCAGTATTTT
J: TRBJ2-2; V: TRBV5-1; D: TRBD1; size: -; CDR3: CASSEGQASIFTGELFF; DNA: TGCGCCAGCAGCGAAGGACAGGCATCCATATTCACCGGGGAGCTGTTTTTT
J: TRBJ1-4; V: TRBV7-9; D: -; size: -; CDR3: CASSDTGYNEKLFF; DNA: TGTGCCAGCAGCGACACAGGCTATAATGAAAAACTGTTTTTT
J: TRBJ2-7; V: TRBV3-1/TRBV3-2; D: -; size: -; CDR3: CASSQTREVSYEQYF; DNA: TGTGCCAGCAGCCAAACCAGGGAGGTTTCCTACGAGCAGTACTTC
J: TRBJ1-2; V: TRBV5-1; D: -; size: -; CDR3: CASSLDQVLTYGYTF; DNA: TGCGCCAGCAGCTTGGATCAAGTCCTAACCTATGGCTACACCTTC
J: TRBJ2-1; V: TRBV6-6; D: -; size: -; CDR3: CASSRNRIQPGNEQFF; DNA: TGTGCCAGCAGTCGAAATCGAATCCAACCGGGGAATGAGCAGTTCTTC
J: TRBJ1-5; V: TRBV18; D: TRBD1; size: few; CDR3: CASSPTGTGAQHF; DNA: TGTGCCAGCTCACCTACCGGGACAGGGGCCCAGCATTTT